One T cell receptor (beta chain) is described in this entry. Its antigen is unidentified. Trimming cost V 6 bases and J 4 bases; bases outside gene matches: 9. The CDR3 has 15 amino acids. The germline V gene has CDR1 SGHRS and CDR2 YFSETQ. This entry comes from a study of cytomegalovirus exposure and HLA in healthy donors. Regarding the study as a whole: In a later analysis, the majority of CMV-associated beta chains seemingly showed HLA restriction. TCR beta V- and J-gene trimming was later associated with a missense DCLRE1C variant. Some V segments, TRBV6-2 and TRBV6-3 among them, were indistinguishable and were therefore excluded.

Use of 60 Vbeta and 13 Jbeta primers characterized the PCR. The table came from immunoSEQ multiplex PCR; TCRdb's copy has only in-frame clones and leaves some out. The sample has approximately 160,000 clones; approximately 80% are singletons. Sequencing was performed on PBMCs. The source of this sequence is a woman aged 25 to 45 in good health and CMV-seronegative. The V gene is TRBV5-1, the J gene TRBJ2-3; 9 nucleotides match TRBD1. CDR3 DNA: TGCGCCAGCATCTCCGGGACAGGGCCCGCAGATACGCAGTATTTT. Translating it yields CASISGTGPADTQYF. Based on the CDR3 plus reference TRBV5-1 and TRBJ2-3, the full variable domain is KAGVTQTPRYLIKTRGQQVTLSCSPISGHRSVSWYQQTPGQGLQFLFEYFSETQRNKGNFPGRFSGRQFSNSRSEMNVSTLELGDSALYLCASISGTGPADTQYFGPGTRLTVL.